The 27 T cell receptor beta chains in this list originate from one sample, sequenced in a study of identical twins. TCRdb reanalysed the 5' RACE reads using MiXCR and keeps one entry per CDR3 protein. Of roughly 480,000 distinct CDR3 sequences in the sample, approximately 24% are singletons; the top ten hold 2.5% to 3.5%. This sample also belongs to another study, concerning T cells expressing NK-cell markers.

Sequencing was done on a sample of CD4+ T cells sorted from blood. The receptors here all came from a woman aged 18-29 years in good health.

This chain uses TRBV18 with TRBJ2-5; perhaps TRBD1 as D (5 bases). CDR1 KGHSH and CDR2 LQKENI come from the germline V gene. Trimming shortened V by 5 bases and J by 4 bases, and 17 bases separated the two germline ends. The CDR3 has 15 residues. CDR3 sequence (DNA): TGTGCCAGCTCAACCCCAGGGAAGGGCCGAGAGACCCAGTACTTC. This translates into CASSTPGKGRETQYF.

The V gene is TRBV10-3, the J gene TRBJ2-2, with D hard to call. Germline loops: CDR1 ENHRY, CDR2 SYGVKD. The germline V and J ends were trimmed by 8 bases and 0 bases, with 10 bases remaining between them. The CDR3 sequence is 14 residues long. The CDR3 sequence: CAILANANTGELFF. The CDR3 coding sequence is TGTGCCATCTTGGCCAACGCGAACACCGGGGAGCTGTTTTTT.

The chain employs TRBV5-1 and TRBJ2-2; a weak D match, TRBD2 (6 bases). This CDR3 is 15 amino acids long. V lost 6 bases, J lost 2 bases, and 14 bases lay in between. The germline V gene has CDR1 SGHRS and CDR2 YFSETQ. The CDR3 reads CASTEGTYNTGELFF. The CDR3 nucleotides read TGCGCCAGCACCGAAGGGACTTATAACACCGGGGAGCTGTTTTTT.

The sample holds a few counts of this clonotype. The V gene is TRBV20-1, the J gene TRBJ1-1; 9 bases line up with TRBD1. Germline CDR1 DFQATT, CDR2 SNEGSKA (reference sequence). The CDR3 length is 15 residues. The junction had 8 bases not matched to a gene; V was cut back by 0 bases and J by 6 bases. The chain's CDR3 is CSARDWTNRGPEAFF. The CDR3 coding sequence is TGCAGTGCTAGAGATTGGACGAACAGGGGGCCTGAAGCTTTCTTT.

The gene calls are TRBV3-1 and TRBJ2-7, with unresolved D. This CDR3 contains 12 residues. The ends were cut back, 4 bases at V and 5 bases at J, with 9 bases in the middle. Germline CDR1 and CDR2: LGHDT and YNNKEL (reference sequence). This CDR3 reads CASSRVGDEQYF. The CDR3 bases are TGTGCCAGCAGCCGCGTTGGGGACGAGCAGTACTTC.

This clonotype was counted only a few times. The CDR3 DNA reads TGCGCCAGCAGCCCTGGGCGGTTCACAGATACGCAGTATTTT. Protein sequence: CASSPGRFTDTQYF. V usage is TRBV4-3 and J usage is TRBJ2-3, with D unresolved. The CDR3 spans 14 residues. The germline gives CDR1 LGHNA, CDR2 YSLEER. The V gene lost 4 bases and the J gene lost 2 bases, with 10 bases spanning the gap.

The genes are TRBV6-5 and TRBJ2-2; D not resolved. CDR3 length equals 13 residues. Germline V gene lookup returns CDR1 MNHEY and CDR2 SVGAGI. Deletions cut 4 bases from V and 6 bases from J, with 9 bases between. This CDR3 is CASSSPEPGELFF. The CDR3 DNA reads TGTGCCAGCAGTTCTCCTGAGCCCGGGGAGCTGTTTTTT.

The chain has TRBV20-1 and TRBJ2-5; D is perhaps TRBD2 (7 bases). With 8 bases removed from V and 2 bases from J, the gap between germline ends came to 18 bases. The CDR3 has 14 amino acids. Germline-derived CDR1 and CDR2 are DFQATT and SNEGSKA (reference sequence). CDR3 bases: TGCAGTCTCGAGGGGGGGAGGGGGCAAGAGACCCAGTACTTC. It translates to CSLEGGRGQETQYF.

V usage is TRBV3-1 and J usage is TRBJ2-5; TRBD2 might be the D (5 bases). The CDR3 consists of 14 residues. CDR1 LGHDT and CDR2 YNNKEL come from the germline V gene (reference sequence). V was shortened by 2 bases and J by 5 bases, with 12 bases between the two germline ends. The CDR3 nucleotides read TGTGCCAGCAGCCAACTAGCCCAACAGGAGACCCAGTACTTC. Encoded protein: CASSQLAQQETQYF.

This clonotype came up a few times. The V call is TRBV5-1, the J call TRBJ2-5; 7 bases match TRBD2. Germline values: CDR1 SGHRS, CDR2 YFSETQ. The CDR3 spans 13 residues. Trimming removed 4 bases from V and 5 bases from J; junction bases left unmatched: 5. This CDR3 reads CASSPTSEETQYF. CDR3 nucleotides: TGCGCCAGCAGCCCAACTAGCGAGGAGACCCAGTACTTC.

The CDR3 region is CASSQKGSGAYANEQFF. DNA for the CDR3: TGTGCCAGCAGCCAGAAGGGCAGCGGGGCCTACGCCAATGAGCAGTTCTTC. The chain joins TRBV3-1 to TRBJ2-1, with TRBD2 matching 7 bases. Trimming took 3 bases from V and 6 from J; bases not matched to a gene: 14. This CDR3 region has 17 residues. Germline values: CDR1 LGHDT, CDR2 YNNKEL (reference sequence).

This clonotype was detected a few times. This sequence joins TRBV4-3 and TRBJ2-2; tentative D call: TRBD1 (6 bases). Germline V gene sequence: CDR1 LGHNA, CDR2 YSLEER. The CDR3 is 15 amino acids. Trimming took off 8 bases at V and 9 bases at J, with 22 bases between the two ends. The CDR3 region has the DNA TGCGCCAGCTCCCCGGCGTACAGGGCGGAGCGGGAGCTGTTTTTT. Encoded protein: CASSPAYRAERELFF.

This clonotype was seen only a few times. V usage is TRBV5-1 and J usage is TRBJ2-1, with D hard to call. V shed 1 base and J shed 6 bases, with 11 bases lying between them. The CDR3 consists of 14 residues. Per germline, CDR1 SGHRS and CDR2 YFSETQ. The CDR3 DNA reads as TGCGCCAGCAGCTTGTCTTCAGGTAGCAATGAGCAGTTCTTC. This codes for CASSLSSGSNEQFF.

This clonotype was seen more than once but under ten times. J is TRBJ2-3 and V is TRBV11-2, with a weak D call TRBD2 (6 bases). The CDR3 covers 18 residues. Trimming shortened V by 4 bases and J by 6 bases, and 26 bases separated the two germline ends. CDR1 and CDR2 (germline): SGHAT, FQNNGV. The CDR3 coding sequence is TGTGCCAGCAGCTCCCAGCCTCCAACTAGCCACCTAGGGGATACGCAGTATTTT. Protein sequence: CASSSQPPTSHLGDTQYF.

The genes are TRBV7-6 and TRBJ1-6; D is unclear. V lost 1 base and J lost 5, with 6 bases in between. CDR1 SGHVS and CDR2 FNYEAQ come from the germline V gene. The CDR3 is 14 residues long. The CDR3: CASSLDIHNSPLHF. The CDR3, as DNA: TGTGCCAGCAGCTTAGACATTCATAATTCACCCCTCCACTTT.

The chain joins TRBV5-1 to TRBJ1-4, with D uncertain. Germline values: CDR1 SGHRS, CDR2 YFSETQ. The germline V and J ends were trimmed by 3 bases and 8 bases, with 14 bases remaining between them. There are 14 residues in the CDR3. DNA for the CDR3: TGCGCCAGCAGCTCAAGCGCCGGGAAGGAAAAACTGTTTTTT. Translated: CASSSSAGKEKLFF.

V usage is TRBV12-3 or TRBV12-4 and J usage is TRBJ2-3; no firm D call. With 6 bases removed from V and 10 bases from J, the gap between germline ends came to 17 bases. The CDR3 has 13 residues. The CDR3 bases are TGTGCCAGCAGGCCCCGGACGGCCATGGCGCAGTATTTT. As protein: CASRPRTAMAQYF.

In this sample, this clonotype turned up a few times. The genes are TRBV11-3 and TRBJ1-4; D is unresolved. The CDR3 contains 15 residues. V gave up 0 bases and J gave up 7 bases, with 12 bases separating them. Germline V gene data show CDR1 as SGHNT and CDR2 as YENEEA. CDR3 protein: CASSLEFSGGEKLFF. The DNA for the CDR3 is TGTGCCAGCAGCTTAGAGTTCTCGGGAGGTGAAAAACTGTTTTTT.

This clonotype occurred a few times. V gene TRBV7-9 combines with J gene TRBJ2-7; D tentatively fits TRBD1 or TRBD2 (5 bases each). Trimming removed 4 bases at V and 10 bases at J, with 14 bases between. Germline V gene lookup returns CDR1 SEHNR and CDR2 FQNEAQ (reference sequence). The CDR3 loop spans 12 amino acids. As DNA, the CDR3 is TGTGCCAGCAGCTCCCGGTGGGGGAATCAGTACTTC. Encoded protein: CASSSRWGNQYF.

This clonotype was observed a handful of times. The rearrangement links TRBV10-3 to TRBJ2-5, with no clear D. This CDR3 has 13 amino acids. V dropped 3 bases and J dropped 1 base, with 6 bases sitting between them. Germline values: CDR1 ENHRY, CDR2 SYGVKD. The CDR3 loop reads CAISDGSQETQYF. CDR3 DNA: TGTGCCATCAGTGATGGTTCCCAAGAGACCCAGTACTTC.

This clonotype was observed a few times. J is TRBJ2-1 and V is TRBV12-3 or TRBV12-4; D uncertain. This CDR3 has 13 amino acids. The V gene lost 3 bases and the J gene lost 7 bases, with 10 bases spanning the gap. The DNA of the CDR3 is TGTGCCAGCAGTTTGGGCAACCGGAATGAGCAGTTCTTC. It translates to CASSLGNRNEQFF.

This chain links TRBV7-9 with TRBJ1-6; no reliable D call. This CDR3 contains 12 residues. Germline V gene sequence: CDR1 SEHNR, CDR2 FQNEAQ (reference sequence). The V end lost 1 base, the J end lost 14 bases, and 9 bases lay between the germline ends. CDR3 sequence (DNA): TGTGCCAGCAGCTTAGAATCGGGAACCCTCCACTTT. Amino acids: CASSLESGTLHF.

The CDR3 DNA is TGTGCCAGCCAAGGTGGGGGGCCCCAGCATTTT. It translates to CASQGGGPQHF. V usage is TRBV3-1 and J usage is TRBJ1-5; D is possibly TRBD1 (5 bases). The germline gives CDR1 LGHDT, CDR2 YNNKEL (reference sequence). The CDR3 consists of 11 residues. V was clipped by 8 bases and J by 9 bases, with 11 bases between them. Full variable domain (missing parts from reference TRBV3-1 and TRBJ1-5): DTAVSQTPKYLVTQMGNDKSIKCEQNLGHDTMYWYKQDSKKFLKIMFSYNNKELIINETVPNRFSPKSPDKAHLNLHINSLELGDSAVYFCASQGGGPQHFGDGTRLSIL.

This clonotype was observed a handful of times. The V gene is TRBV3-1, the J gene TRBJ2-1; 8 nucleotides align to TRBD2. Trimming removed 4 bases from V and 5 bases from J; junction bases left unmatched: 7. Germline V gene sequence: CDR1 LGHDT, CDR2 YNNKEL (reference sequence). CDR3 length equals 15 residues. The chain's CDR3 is CASSPGAGANNEQFF. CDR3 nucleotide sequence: TGTGCCAGCAGCCCCGGAGCGGGGGCCAACAATGAGCAGTTCTTC.

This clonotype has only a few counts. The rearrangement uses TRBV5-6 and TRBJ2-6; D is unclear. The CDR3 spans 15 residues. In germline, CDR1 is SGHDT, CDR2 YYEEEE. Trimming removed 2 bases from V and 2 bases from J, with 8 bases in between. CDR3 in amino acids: CASSLSLAGANVLTF. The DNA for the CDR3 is TGTGCCAGCAGCTTAAGTCTTGCTGGGGCCAACGTCCTGACTTTC.

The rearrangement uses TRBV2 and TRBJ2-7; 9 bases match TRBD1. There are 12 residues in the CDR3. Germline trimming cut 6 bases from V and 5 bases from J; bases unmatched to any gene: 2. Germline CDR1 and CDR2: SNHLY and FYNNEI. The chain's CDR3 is CASSRTGDEQYF. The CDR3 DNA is TGTGCCAGCAGCAGGACAGGGGACGAGCAGTACTTC.

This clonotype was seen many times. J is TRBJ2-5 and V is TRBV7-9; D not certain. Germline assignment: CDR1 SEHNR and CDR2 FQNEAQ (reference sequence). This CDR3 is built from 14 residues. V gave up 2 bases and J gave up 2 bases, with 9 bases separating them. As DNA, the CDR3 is TGTGCCAGCAGCTTACGTCTTGGGCAAGAGACCCAGTACTTC. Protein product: CASSLRLGQETQYF.